This T cell receptor (beta chain) emerged from a study of T cells in Graves' hyperthyroidism and ophthalmopathy. Across the whole study: Peripheral blood was taken when the disease was first diagnosed, before any treatment began.

Overall study results and limits: The blood repertoire included most of the expanded thyroid clonotypes above 0.001.

Amplification yielded TCR beta CDR3 regions, with RNA transcripts as the source. In the first-round RT-PCR of the TCR CDR3, the HTBI primer set was used. MiXCR, run by TCRdb on the multiplex PCR reads, gives a single entry per CDR3 protein. There are around 440,000 distinct CDR3 sequences in the sample; 15% to 19% occur only once, and approximately 8% lies in the top ten. On this clonotype itself: Antigen: not known.

Sequenced sample: blood. The TCR sequence derives from a woman under 30 with Graves' hyperthyroidism.

CDR3 protein: CASSHGTISYNEQFF. CDR3 DNA sequence: TGCGCCAGCAGCCACGGGACTATCTCCTACAATGAGCAGTTCTTC. The V call is TRBV4-1, the J call TRBJ2-1, with TRBD2 matching over 7 bases. From germline, CDR1 is MGHRA and CDR2 YSYEKL. V lost 3 bases, J lost 0 bases, and 2 bases stayed unmatched. This CDR3 region has 15 residues.